This T cell receptor beta chain appears in the sequencing data of a study of cytomegalovirus exposure and HLA in healthy donors. Whole-study results and caveats: Cytomegalovirus association was assigned to some 160 TCR beta chains.

To note about this clone: The antigen is unknown.

The CDR3 is made up of 15 amino acids. Looked up from germline, CDR1 is SGHNT and CDR2 is YYREEE (reference sequence). V lost 2 bases and J 2 bases, leaving 12 bases between the germline ends. Data came from immunoSEQ multiplex PCR; TCRdb stores just in-frame clones and leaves some out. The table records fewer than 200,000 clones, 85% of them present only once. The receptor's source is a man younger than 35 in good health and CMV-seropositive. The chain recombines TRBV5-4 with TRBJ2-3, with D possibly matching TRBD1 (6 bases). The sequencing sample was made of PBMCs. CDR3: CASSFRGGPTDTQYF. The CDR3 nucleotides are TGTGCCAGCAGCTTTCGAGGGGGTCCCACAGATACGCAGTATTTT. Complete variable domain (other parts from reference TRBV5-4 and TRBJ2-3): ETGVTQSPTHLIKTRGQQVTLRCSSQSGHNTVSWYQQALGQGPQFIFQYYREEENGRGNFPPRFSGLQFPNYSSELNVNALELDDSALYLCASSFRGGPTDTQYFGPGTRLTVL.